Listed below are T cell receptor beta chains from one sample, sequenced in a study of CD8+CD57+ T cells in acquired aplastic anemia. TCRdb redid the calling of the reads with MiXCR, one entry per CDR3 protein. Of about 160,000 distinct CDR3 sequences in the sample, approximately 44% were seen once. The source material was sorted CD4+, CD8+, or CD8+CD57+ T cells (not recorded which) from PBMCs. The origin of the receptors is a human donor in good health. The CDR3 runs from the conserved cysteine through the conserved F or W. Each record gives: clone size, V gene, CDR3 length, J gene, CDR3 protein. For some rows the clone size is stated as once, few or many, or as a class when expanded; others skip it.

>many|TRBV19|14|TRBJ2-2
CASSIIGPSGELFF
>few|TRBV27|14|TRBJ2-3
CASRYQGSTDTQYF
>many|TRBV12-3/TRBV12-4|13|TRBJ2-7
CASSLTGVMEQYF
>many|TRBV20-1|15|TRBJ1-4
CSARDAGTVNEKLFF
>many|TRBV5-8|14|TRBJ1-2
CASSLAQGQDGYTF
>many|TRBV7-9|14|TRBJ1-2
CASSLAEASYGYTF
>many|TRBV3-1|11|TRBJ2-7
CASSGAYEQYF
>NA|TRBV24-1|15|TRBJ2-1
CATSDQDRGRNEQFF
>NA|TRBV14|15|TRBJ1-6
CASSQEILGNSPLHF
>many|TRBV6-1|14|TRBJ1-6
CASSRRGGVGSLHF
>many|TRBV10-3|15|TRBJ2-5
CAISPGSLGGETQYF
>many|TRBV7-8|16|TRBJ1-4
CASSRDLQGTNEKLFF
>many|TRBV6-1|14|TRBJ1-1
CASRSGYMNTEAFF
>NA|TRBV20-1|12|TRBJ2-7
CSARNPKGEQYF
>NA|TRBV10-3|11|TRBJ2-2
CAINTGRELFF
>NA|TRBV20-1|14|TRBJ2-2
CSARDAPPGGELFF
>many|TRBV7-3|13|TRBJ2-5
CASSLLGGETQYF
>NA|TRBV10-3|14|TRBJ1-3
CAISESPGPEAIYF
>NA|TRBV19|14|TRBJ2-7
CAWSVSSGFYEQYF
>few|TRBV2|14|TRBJ1-4
CASSQDRGGEKLFF
>few|TRBV4-3|17|TRBJ1-3
CASSQESRGHSGNTIYF
>NA|TRBV10-2|15|TRBJ2-1
CASSQPGQRIHEQFF
>many|TRBV20-1|13|TRBJ1-1
CSAAPPVNTEAFF
>NA|TRBV7-3|12|TRBJ1-4
CASSPGGGKLFF
>NA|TRBV7-9|14|TRBJ1-6
CASRTTLPGSPLHF
>NA|TRBV2|15|TRBJ2-1
CASRRIARAYNEQFF
>many|TRBV10-3|16|TRBJ1-5
CAASKGQAYSNQPQHF
>NA|TRBV5-1|15|TRBJ2-5
CASSLEWSGVETQYF
>many|TRBV7-8|15|TRBJ1-2
CASSTRALARYGYTF
>NA|TRBV7-9|13|TRBJ1-5
CASSFSSEQPQHF
>NA|TRBV29-1|14|TRBJ1-3
CSVGTREAGNTIYF
>many|TRBV9|16|TRBJ2-6
CASSPQGRSGANVLTF
>few|TRBV10-3|12|TRBJ2-7
CAIQAGGYEQYF
>many|TRBV5-1|15|TRBJ2-3
CASSGRTRLNDTQYF
>NA|TRBV9|12|TRBJ2-5
CASSVAQETQYF
>few|TRBV28|15|TRBJ2-7
CASNIVLAGRYEQYF
>NA|TRBV10-3|14|TRBJ2-1
CASSRGRNLNEQFF
>many|TRBV6-1|15|TRBJ2-7
CASSPSGGSSYEQYF
>NA|TRBV11-2|16|TRBJ1-2
CASSLFEGGTHYGYTF
>NA|TRBV19|15|TRBJ2-7
CASSMAGQGADEQYF
>many|TRBV5-1|15|TRBJ2-1
CASSLVGQTYNEQFF
>NA|TRBV25-1|17|TRBJ1-6
CASSESRTGAGYSPLHF
>NA|TRBV10-2|15|TRBJ2-7
CANSQERGSSYEQYF
>many|TRBV20-1|15|TRBJ1-3
CSARDFRGGGNTIYF
>NA|TRBV7-9|13|TRBJ2-3
CATNGGGSDTQYF
>few|TRBV6-1|14|TRBJ2-1
CASSRPGYNNEQFF
>many|TRBV29-1|15|TRBJ2-3
CSVEMPGRVFDTQYF
>few|TRBV20-1|13|TRBJ2-7
CSATRTGTYEQYF
>NA|TRBV18|16|TRBJ1-1
CASSPGRQRLNTEAFF
>NA|TRBV14|14|TRBJ2-3
CASAEVGGHDTQYF
>many|TRBV7-2|15|TRBJ1-1
CASSSHNRDIAEAFF
>NA|TRBV14|15|TRBJ1-5
CASSQGPGGYQPQHF
>NA|TRBV20-1|13|TRBJ1-1
CSAREAGVYEAFF
>many|TRBV7-9|14|TRBJ2-7
CASSLEASSYEQYF
>few|TRBV27|16|TRBJ2-5
CASIQGFGGPQETQYF
>NA|TRBV20-1|13|TRBJ2-7
CSARGVGALEQYF
>many|TRBV5-4|13|TRBJ1-2
CASSLAGSHGYTF